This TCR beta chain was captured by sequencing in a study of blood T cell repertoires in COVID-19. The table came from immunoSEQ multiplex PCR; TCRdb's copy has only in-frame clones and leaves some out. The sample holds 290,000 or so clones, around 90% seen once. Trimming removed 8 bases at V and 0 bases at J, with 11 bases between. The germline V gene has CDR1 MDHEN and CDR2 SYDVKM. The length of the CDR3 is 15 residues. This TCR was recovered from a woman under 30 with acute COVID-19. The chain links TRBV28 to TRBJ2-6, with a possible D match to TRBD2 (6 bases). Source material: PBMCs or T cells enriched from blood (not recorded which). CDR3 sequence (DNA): TGTGCCAGCCTAGCGAGATACTCTGGGGCCAACGTCCTGACTTTC. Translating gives CASLARYSGANVLTF.